The 14 T cell receptor beta chains below were found in one sample sequenced in a study of graft-versus-host responses after intestinal transplantation. TCRdb's table, derived via immunoSEQ multiplex PCR, lists solely in-frame clones and lacks some. The data hold just over 15,000 clones, with 70% to 90% observed a single time. The sequencing used bone marrow, collected around 120 days after intestinal transplantation. Every receptor here comes from a human patient who received an intestinal transplant, so some T cells may come from the graft donor.

The V and J genes are TRBV5-6 and TRBJ2-1; 8 nucleotides align to TRBD2. Looked up from germline, CDR1 is SGHDT and CDR2 is YYEEEE. CDR3 length: 15 amino acids. J was trimmed by 2 bases and V by 2 bases; bases with no gene match: 3. CDR3 region: CASSLTGGPYNEQFF. CDR3 DNA sequence: TGTGCCAGCAGCTTAACGGGAGGGCCCTACAATGAGCAGTTCTTC.

V and J are TRBV27 and TRBJ2-1; unclear D gene. CDR1 and CDR2 (germline): MNHEY, SMNVEV (reference sequence). Trimming pared 6 bases from V and 4 bases from J, leaving 16 bases between. CDR3 length: 15 amino acids. This CDR3 is CASSPSPTRYNEQFF. The CDR3 region has the DNA TGTGCCAGCAGCCCCAGCCCGACGCGATACAATGAGCAGTTCTTC.

This rearrangement joins TRBV5-1 to TRBJ2-2, with a possible D match to TRBD2 (5 bases). The CDR3 covers 19 residues. Germline loops: CDR1 SGHRS, CDR2 YFSETQ. The V gene lost 0 bases and the J gene lost 8 bases, with 26 bases spanning the gap. For the CDR3, the DNA is TGCGCCAGCAGCTTGGGGGCCTTGGGCACCGGGGAGCTGTTTGGGGAGCTGTTTTTT. It is translated as CASSLGALGTGELFGELFF.

The rearrangement links TRBV7-4 to TRBJ1-1, with D possibly TRBD1 on 5 matching bases. This CDR3 region has 16 residues. The ends were cut back, 0 bases at V and 2 bases at J, with 13 bases in the middle. Germline CDR1 and CDR2: SGHVT and SQSDAQ. CDR3 in amino acids: CASSLARQRPNTEAFF. Here the CDR3 DNA reads TGTGCCAGCAGCTTAGCTCGACAGCGACCCAACACTGAAGCTTTCTTT.

The J gene is TRBJ2-7, the V gene TRBV11-2; unclear D gene. This CDR3 is 13 amino acids long. The V end was cut by 2 bases, the J end by 1 base, with 6 bases between. CDR1 and CDR2 (germline): SGHAT, FQNNGV. The CDR3 sequence is CASSLFSSYEQYF. The CDR3 region has the DNA TGTGCCAGCAGCTTATTCTCATCCTACGAGCAGTACTTC. Filled out from reference TRBV11-2 and TRBJ2-7, the complete variable domain reads EAGVAQSPRYKIIEKRQSVAFWCNPISGHATLYWYQQILGQGPKLLIQFQNNGVVDDSQLPKDRFSAERLKGVDSTLKIQPAKLEDSAVYLCASSLFSSYEQYFGPGTRLTVT.

As to this clone: Germline and junction disagree at one end, which may indicate a read error. CDR3: CASSLATVEGVRNIQYF. CDR3 sequence (DNA): TGTGCTAGCAGCTTGGCCACGGTAGAGGGCGTTAGAAACATTCAGTACTTC. This rearrangement joins TRBV7-7 to TRBJ2-4, with D possibly TRBD2 on 5 matching bases. Per germline, CDR1 SSHAT and CDR2 FNYEAQ (reference sequence). The CDR3 length is 17 residues.

This clone came up once. At one boundary the junction diverges from the germline segment, which might be a read error. V and J are TRBV4-1 and TRBJ1-1, with unresolved D. The CDR3 spans 14 residues. Germline CDR1 is MGHRA and CDR2 is YSYEKL. The CDR3 region has the DNA TGTGCCAGCAGCCAAGAGAATGACTACACTGAAGCTTTCTTT. Its translation: CASSQENDYTEAFF.

The chain uses TRBV4-2 and TRBJ2-7; D remains unclear. The CDR3 has 15 residues. CDR1 is LGHNA, CDR2 YNFKEQ, per germline. Trimming removed 5 bases from V and 1 base from J, with 15 bases in between. The CDR3 here is CASSSGNGQSYEQYF. For the CDR3, the DNA is TGTGCCAGCAGCTCCGGTAATGGGCAGTCCTACGAGCAGTACTTC.

About this clone itself: The sample contains more than one DNA sequence encoding this CDR3. The chain has TRBV19 and TRBJ2-2, with D unclear. Trimming took off 3 bases at V and 3 bases at J, with 5 bases between the two ends. This CDR3 is 13 amino acids long. The V gene's germline CDR1 is LNHDA and CDR2 SQIVND (reference sequence). This chain's CDR3 is CASSISDTGELFF. The DNA of the CDR3 is TGTGCCAGTAGTATTAGTGACACCGGGGAGCTGTTTTTT.

The V and J genes are TRBV6-6 and TRBJ2-1; TRBD2 agrees at 9 bases. The CDR3 loop spans 15 amino acids. Losses at the gene ends were 6 bases for V and 6 bases for J; bases not matched to a gene: 9. Germline V lookup: CDR1 MNHNY, CDR2 SVGAGI (reference sequence). CDR3 coding DNA: TGTGCCAGCAGACGACTCGCGGGAGGGGTCAATGAGCAGTTCTTC. It encodes CASRRLAGGVNEQFF.

This clone was counted a few times. Other DNA sequences in this specimen translate into the identical CDR3. CDR3: CASSLRGNQPQHF. CDR3 coding DNA: TGTGCCAGCAGTCTAAGGGGCAATCAGCCCCAGCATTTT. This chain joins TRBV27 and TRBJ1-5; the D is unclear. This CDR3 is built from 13 residues. In germline, CDR1 is MNHEY, CDR2 SMNVEV (reference sequence). Trimming took off 5 bases at V and 2 bases at J, with 7 bases between the two ends.

The chain recombines TRBV4-2 with TRBJ2-7; 10 nucleotides agree with TRBD2. V was clipped by 5 bases and J by 3 bases; unmatched bases: 4. The CDR3 contains 14 residues. Germline CDR1 LGHNA, CDR2 YNFKEQ. Here the CDR3 reads CASSVVAGGYEQYF. The CDR3 DNA reads TGTGCCAGCAGCGTAGTAGCGGGAGGCTACGAGCAGTACTTC.

V and J are TRBV7-2 and TRBJ1-2, with 9 bases fitting TRBD1. The CDR3 has 17 residues. CDR1 is SGHTA, CDR2 FQGNSA, per germline. Losses at the gene ends were 4 bases for V and 4 bases for J; bases not matched to a gene: 13. CDR3 sequence reads: CASSYHGTGRVTYGYTF. The CDR3 DNA follows: TGTGCCAGCAGCTACCACGGGACAGGGAGGGTAACCTATGGCTACACCTTC.

The chain recombines TRBV28 with TRBJ2-7; D call uncertain. V was pared by 6 bases and J by 3 bases, with 12 bases between. Germline V CDR1 and CDR2: MDHEN, SYDVKM. There are 13 residues in the CDR3. DNA of the CDR3: TGTGCCAGCAGGGTTACGGCTGACTACGAGCAGTACTTC. This encodes CASRVTADYEQYF.